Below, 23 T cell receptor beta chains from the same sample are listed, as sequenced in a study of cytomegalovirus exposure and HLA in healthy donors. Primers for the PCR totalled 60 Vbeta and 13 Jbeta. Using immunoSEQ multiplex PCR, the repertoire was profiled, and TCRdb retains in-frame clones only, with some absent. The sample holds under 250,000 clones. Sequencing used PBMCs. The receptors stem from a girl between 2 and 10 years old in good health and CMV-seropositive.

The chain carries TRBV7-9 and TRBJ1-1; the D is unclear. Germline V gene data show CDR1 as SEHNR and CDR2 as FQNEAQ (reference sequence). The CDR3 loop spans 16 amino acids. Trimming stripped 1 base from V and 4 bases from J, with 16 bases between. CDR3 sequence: CASSLGQLRRGTEAFF. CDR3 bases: TGTGCCAGCAGCTTAGGTCAATTGCGCCGTGGCACTGAAGCTTTCTTT.

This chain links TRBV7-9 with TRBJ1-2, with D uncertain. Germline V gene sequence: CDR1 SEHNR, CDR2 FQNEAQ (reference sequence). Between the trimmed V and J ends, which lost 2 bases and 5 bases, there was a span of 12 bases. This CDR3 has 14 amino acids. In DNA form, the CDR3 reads TGTGCCAGCAGCTTAACAGCATCCTTTTATGGCTACACCTTC. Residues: CASSLTASFYGYTF. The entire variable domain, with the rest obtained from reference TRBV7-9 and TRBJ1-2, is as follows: DTGVSQNPRHKITKRGQNVTFRCDPISEHNRLYWYRQTLGQGPEFLTYFQNEAQLEKSRLLSDRFSAERPKGSFSTLEIQRTEQGDSAMYLCASSLTASFYGYTFGSGTRLTVV.

CDR3: CASSEFWRERDTQYF. The CDR3 DNA reads TGTGCCAGCAGTGAATTCTGGCGGGAGAGAGATACGCAGTATTTT. This sequence joins TRBV6-1 and TRBJ2-3; 7 nucleotides align to TRBD2. V shed 2 bases, J shed 5 bases, and the junction held 7 bases outside the gene matches. CDR3 length: 15 amino acids. The germline gives CDR1 MNHNS, CDR2 SASEGT.

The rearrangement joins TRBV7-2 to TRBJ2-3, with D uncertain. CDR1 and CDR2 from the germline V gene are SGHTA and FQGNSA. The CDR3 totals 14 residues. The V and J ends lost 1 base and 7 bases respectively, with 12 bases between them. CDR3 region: CASSLGPVQNTQYF. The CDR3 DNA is TGTGCCAGCAGCTTAGGGCCAGTTCAAAATACGCAGTATTTT.

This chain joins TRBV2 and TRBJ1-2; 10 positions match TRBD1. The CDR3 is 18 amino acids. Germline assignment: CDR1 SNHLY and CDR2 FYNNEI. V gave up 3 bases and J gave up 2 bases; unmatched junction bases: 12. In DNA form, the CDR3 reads TGTGCCAGCAGTGAGACAGGGGGCGCCCCACGGGGCAACTATGGCTACACCTTC. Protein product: CASSETGGAPRGNYGYTF.

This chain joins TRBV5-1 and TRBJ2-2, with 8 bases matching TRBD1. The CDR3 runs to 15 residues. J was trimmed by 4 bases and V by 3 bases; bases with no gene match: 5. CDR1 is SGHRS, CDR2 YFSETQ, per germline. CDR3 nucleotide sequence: TGCGCCAGCAGCTCGGGACAGGAATTCACCGGGGAGCTGTTTTTT. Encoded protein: CASSSGQEFTGELFF.

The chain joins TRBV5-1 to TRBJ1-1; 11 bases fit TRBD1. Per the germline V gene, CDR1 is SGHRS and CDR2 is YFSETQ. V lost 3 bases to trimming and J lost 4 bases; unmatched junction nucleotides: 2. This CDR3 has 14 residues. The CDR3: CASSWDRGATEAFF. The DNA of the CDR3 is TGCGCCAGCAGCTGGGACAGGGGGGCCACTGAAGCTTTCTTT.

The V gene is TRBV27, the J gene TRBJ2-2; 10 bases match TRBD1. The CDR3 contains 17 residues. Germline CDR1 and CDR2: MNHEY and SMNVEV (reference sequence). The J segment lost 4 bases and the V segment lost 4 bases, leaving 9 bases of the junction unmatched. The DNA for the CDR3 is TGTGCCAGCAGTTACTCCGGGACAGGGGCGTCCACCGGGGAGCTGTTTTTT. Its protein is CASSYSGTGASTGELFF.

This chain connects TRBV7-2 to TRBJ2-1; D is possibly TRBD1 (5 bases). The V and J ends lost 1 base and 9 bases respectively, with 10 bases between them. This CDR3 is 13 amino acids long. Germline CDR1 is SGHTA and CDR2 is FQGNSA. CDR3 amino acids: CASSLEGLVEQFF. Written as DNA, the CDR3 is TGTGCCAGCAGCTTAGAGGGGTTGGTTGAGCAGTTCTTC.

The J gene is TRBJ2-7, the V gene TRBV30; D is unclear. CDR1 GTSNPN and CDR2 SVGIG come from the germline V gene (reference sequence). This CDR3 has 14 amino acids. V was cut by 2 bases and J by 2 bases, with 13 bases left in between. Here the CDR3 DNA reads TGTGCCTGGAGTAGCCCGATCCCACCCTACGAGCAGTACTTC. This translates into CAWSSPIPPYEQYF.

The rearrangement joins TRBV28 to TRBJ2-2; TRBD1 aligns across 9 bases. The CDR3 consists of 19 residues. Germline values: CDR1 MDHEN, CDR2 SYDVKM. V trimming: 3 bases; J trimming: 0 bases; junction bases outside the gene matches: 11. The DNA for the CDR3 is TGTGCCAGCAGTTTCCCCCCCACAGGGGGCGAAACGAACACCGGGGAGCTGTTTTTT. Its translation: CASSFPPTGGETNTGELFF.

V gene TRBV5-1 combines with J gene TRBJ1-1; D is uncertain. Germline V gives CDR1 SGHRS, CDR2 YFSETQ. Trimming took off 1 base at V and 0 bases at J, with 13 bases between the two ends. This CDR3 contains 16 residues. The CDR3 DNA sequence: TGCGCCAGCAGCTTGCCTACAAGAGGGTTGAACACTGAAGCTTTCTTT. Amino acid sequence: CASSLPTRGLNTEAFF. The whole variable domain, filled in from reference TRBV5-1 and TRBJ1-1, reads KAGVTQTPRYLIKTRGQQVTLSCSPISGHRSVSWYQQTPGQGLQFLFEYFSETQRNKGNFPGRFSGRQFSNSRSEMNVSTLELGDSALYLCASSLPTRGLNTEAFFGQGTRLTVV.

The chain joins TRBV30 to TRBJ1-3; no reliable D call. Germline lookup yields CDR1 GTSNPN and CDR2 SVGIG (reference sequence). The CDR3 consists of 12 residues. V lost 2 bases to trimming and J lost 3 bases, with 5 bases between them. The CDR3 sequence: CAWSIDGNTIYF. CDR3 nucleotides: TGTGCCTGGAGTATAGATGGAAACACCATATATTTT. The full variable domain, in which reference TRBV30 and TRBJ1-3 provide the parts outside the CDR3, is SQTIHQWPATLVQPVGSPLSLECTVEGTSNPNLYWYRQAAGRGLQLLFYSVGIGQISSEVPQNLSASRPQDRQFILSSKKLLLSDSGFYLCAWSIDGNTIYFGEGSWLTVV.

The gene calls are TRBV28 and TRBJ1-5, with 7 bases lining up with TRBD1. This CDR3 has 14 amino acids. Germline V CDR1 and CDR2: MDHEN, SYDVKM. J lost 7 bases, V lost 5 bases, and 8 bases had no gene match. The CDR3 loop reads CASSTRTGRQPQHF. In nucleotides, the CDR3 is TGTGCCAGCAGTACCCGGACAGGTCGCCAGCCCCAGCATTTT.

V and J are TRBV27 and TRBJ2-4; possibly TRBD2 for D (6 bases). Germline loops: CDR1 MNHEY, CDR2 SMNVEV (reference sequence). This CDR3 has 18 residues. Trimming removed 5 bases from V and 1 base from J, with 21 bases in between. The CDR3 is CASSSWSGLGIAKNIQYF. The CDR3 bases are TGTGCCAGCAGTAGCTGGAGCGGGCTGGGCATTGCCAAAAACATTCAGTACTTC.

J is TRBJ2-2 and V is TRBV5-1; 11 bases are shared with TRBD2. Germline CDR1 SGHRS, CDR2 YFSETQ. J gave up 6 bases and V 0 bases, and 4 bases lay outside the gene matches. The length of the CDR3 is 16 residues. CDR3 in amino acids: CASSLDSGLAAGELFF. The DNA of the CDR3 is TGCGCCAGCAGCTTGGACTCGGGACTAGCGGCCGGGGAGCTGTTTTTT. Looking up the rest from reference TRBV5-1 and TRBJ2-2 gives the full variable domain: KAGVTQTPRYLIKTRGQQVTLSCSPISGHRSVSWYQQTPGQGLQFLFEYFSETQRNKGNFPGRFSGRQFSNSRSEMNVSTLELGDSALYLCASSLDSGLAAGELFFGEGSRLTVL.

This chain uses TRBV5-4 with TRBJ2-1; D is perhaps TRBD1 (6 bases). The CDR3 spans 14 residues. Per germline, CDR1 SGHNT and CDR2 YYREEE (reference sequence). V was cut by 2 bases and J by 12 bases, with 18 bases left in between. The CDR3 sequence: CASSLPPGERTQFF. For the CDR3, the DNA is TGTGCCAGCAGCTTACCCCCAGGGGAAAGAACGCAGTTCTTC. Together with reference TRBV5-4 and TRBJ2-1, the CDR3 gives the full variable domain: ETGVTQSPTHLIKTRGQQVTLRCSSQSGHNTVSWYQQALGQGPQFIFQYYREEENGRGNFPPRFSGLQFPNYSSELNVNALELDDSALYLCASSLPPGERTQFFGPGTRLTVL.

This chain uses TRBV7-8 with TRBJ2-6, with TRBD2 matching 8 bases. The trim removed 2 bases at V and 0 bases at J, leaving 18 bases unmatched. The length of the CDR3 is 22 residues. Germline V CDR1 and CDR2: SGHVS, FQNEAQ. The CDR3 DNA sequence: TGTGCCAGCAGCTTATTTAGTGGGACTTCTAGCGGGTCTAGCTCTGGGGCCAACGTCCTGACTTTC. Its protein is CASSLFSGTSSGSSSGANVLTF.

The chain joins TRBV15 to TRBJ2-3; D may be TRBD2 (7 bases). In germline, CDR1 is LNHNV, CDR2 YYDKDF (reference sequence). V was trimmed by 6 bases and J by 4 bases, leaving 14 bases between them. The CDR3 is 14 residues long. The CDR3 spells CATREGGRPDTQYF. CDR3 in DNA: TGTGCCACCAGGGAGGGGGGGAGACCAGATACGCAGTATTTT.

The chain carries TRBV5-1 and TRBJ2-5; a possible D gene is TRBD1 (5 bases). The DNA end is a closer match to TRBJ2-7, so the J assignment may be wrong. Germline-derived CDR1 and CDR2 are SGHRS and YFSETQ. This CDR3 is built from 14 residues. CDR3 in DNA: TGCGCCAGCAGCCTATACCAGGGATTCGACGAGCAGTACTTC. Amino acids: CASSLYQGFDEQYF.

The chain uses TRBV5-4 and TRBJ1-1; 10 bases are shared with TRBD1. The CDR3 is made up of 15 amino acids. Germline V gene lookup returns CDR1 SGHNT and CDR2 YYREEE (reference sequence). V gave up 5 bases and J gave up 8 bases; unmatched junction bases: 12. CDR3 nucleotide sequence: TGTGCCAGCAGTACAAGGACAGGGGGAGGTTCGGAAGCTTTCTTT. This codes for CASSTRTGGGSEAFF.

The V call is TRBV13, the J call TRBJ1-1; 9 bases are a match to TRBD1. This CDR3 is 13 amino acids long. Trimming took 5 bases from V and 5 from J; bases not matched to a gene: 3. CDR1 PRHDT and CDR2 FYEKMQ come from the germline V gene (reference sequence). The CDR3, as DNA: TGTGCCAGCAGCCACAGGGGGCGAACTGAAGCTTTCTTT. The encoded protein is CASSHRGRTEAFF.

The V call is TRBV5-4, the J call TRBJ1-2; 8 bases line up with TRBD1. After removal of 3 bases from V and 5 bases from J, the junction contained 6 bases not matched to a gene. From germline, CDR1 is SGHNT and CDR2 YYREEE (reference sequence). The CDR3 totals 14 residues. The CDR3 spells CASSWGQDEYGYTF. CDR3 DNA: TGTGCCAGCAGCTGGGGACAGGATGAATATGGCTACACCTTC.